This entry concerns a single T cell receptor (beta chain). Antigen: not known. Individual cDNA molecules in this library carried unique molecular identifiers. As handled by the study authors: There were a median of around 100,000 TCRs per sample, with a range from about 20,000 to 700,000. Each CDR3 protein is one row after TCRdb ran MiXCR on the RACE reads. Here the V and J calls rest on TCRdb's processing, not on the authors' analysis. This table holds around 70,000 distinct CDR3 sequences, around 6.1% found once. The data derive from a study of human T cells and chemical hapten exposure. Turning to the study itself: Small volume differences among pooled libraries mainly caused per-sample TCR yield variation. Notes on the study in general: DPC sensitization did not alter TCRs above 1 in 1000 frequency.

J gave up 3 bases and V 6 bases, and 2 bases lay outside the gene matches. This CDR3 has 13 amino acids. Germline V gene data show CDR1 as MNHEY and CDR2 as SVGAGI. As for time point: healthy volunteer bleed at 6 weeks. Extraction of total RNA was performed on unfractionated whole blood. The genes are TRBV6-5 and TRBJ2-5; 9 positions agree with TRBD2. The sequence was collected from a female donor in good health. Some clones in this sample may be carry-over from other donors' samples. Sequenced input: whole blood. CDR3 bases: TGTGCCAGCAGAGTAGCGGGAGAAGAGACCCAGTACTTC. Its translation is CASRVAGEETQYF.